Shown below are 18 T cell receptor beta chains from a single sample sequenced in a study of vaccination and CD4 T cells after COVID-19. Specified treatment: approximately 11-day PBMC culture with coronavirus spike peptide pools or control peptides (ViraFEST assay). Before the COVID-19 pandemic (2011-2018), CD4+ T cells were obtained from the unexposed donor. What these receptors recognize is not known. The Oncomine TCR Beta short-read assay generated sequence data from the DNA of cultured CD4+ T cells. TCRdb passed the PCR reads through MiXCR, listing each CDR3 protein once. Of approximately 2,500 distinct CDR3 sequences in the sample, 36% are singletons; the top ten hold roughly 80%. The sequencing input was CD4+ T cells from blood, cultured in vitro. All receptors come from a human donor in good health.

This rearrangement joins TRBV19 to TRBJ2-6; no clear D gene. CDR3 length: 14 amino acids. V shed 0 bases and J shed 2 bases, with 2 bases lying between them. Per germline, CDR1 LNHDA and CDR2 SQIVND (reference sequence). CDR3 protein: CASSIDTGANVLTF. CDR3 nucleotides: TGTGCCAGTAGTATAGATACTGGGGCCAACGTCCTGACTTTC.

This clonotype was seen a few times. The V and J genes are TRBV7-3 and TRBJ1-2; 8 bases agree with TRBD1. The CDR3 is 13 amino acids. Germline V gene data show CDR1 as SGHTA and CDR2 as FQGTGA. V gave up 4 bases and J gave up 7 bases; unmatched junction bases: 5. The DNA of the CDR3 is TGTGCCAGCAGCTCCCCGACAGGGGTTGGCTACACCTTC. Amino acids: CASSSPTGVGYTF. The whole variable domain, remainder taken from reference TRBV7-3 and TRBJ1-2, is GAGVSQTPSNKVTEKGKYVELRCDPISGHTALYWYRQSLGQGPEFLIYFQGTGAADDSGLPNDRFFAVRPEGSVSTLKIQRTERGDSAVYLCASSSPTGVGYTFGSGTRLTVV.

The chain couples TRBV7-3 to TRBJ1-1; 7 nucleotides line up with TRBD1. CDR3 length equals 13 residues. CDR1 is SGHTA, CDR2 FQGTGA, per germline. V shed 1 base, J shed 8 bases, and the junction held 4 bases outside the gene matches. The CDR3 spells CASSLKQGLEAFF. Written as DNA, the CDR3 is TGTGCCAGCAGCTTAAAACAGGGGCTCGAAGCTTTCTTT.

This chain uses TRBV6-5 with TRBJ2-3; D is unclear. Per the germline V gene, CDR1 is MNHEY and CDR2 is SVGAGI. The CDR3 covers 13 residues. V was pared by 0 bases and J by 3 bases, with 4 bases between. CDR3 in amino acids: CASSYSLTDTQYF. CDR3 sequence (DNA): TGTGCCAGCAGTTACTCCCTAACAGATACGCAGTATTTT.

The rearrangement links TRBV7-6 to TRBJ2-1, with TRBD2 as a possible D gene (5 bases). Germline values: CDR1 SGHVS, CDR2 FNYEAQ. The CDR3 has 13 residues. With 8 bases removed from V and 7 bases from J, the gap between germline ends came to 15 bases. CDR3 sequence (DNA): TGTGCCAGCTCTTCGGGGTATAGGAATGAGCAGTTCTTC. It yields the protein CASSSGYRNEQFF.

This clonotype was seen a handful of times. This CDR3 reads CASSPGLTQPQHF. The DNA of the CDR3 is TGTGCCAGTAGTCCAGGGTTAACCCAGCCCCAGCATTTT. The rearrangement joins TRBV19 to TRBJ1-5; D is perhaps TRBD1 (5 bases). The CDR3 is 13 amino acids. Germline-derived CDR1 and CDR2 are LNHDA and SQIVND (reference sequence). V dropped 5 bases and J dropped 7 bases, with 12 bases sitting between them.

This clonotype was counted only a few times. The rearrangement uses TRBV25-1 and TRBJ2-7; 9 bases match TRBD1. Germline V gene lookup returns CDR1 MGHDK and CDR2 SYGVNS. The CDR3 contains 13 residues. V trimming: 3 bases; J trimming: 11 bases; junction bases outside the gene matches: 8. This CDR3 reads CASSEGPWTGEYF. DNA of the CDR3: TGTGCCAGCAGTGAGGGGCCCTGGACAGGGGAGTACTTC.

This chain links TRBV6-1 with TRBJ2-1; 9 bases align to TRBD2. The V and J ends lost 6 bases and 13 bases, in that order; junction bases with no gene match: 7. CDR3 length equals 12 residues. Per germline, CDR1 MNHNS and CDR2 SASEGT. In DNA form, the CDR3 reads TGTGCCAGCAGCCCCGGGACTAGCTTTCAGTTCTTC. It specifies CASSPGTSFQFF.

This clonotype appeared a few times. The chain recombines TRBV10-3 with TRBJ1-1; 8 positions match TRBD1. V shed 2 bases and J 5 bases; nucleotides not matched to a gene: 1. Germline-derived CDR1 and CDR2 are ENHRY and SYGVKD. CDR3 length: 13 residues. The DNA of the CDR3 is TGTGCCATCAGTGAGACAGGGGGAACTGAAGCTTTCTTT. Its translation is CAISETGGTEAFF.

The CDR3 nucleotides are TGCAGTGCTAGAGATCAAACAACAGGGGGCACTGAAGCTTTCTTT. As protein: CSARDQTTGGTEAFF. The chain is built from TRBV20-1 and TRBJ1-1; 8 positions match TRBD1. The CDR3 sequence is 15 residues long. Trimming took 0 bases from V and 4 from J; bases not matched to a gene: 7. Per the germline V gene, CDR1 is DFQATT and CDR2 is SNEGSKA (reference sequence).

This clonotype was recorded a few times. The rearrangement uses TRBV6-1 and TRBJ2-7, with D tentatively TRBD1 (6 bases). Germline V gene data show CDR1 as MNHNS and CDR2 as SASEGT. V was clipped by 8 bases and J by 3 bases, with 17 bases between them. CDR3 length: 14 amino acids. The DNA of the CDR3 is TGTGCCAGCGGGTACAGGGACCGAGGCTACGAGCAGTACTTC. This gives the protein CASGYRDRGYEQYF.

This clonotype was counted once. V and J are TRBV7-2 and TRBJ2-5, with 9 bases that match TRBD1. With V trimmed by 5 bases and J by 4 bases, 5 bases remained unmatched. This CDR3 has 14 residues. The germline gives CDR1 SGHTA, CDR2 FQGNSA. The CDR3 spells CASSADRGGETQYF. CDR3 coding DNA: TGTGCCAGCAGCGCGGACAGGGGTGGAGAGACCCAGTACTTC. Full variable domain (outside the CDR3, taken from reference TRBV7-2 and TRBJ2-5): GAGVSQSPSNKVTEKGKDVELRCDPISGHTALYWYRQSLGQGLEFLIYFQGNSAPDKSGLPSDRFSAERTGGSVSTLTIQRTQQEDSAVYLCASSADRGGETQYFGPGTRLLVL.

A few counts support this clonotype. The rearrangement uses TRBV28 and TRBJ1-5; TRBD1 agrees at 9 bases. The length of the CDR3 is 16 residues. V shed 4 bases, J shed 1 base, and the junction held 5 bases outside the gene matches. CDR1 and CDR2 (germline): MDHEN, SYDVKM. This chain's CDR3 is CASSSPGTGSNQPQHF. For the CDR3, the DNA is TGTGCCAGCAGTTCCCCCGGGACAGGGAGCAATCAGCCCCAGCATTTT.

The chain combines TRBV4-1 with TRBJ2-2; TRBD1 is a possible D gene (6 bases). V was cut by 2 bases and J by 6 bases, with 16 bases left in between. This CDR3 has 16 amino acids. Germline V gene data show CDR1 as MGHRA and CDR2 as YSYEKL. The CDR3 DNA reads TGCGCCAGCAGCCAACTAGGACAGCGCCTTGCCGGGGAGCTGTTTTTT. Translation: CASSQLGQRLAGELFF.

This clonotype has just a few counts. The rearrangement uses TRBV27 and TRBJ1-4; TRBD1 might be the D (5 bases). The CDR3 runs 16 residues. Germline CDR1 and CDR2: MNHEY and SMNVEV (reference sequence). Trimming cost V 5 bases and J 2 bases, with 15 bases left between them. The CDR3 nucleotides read TGTGCCAGCAGTCCTCAGGGAATTTGGACTAATGAAAAACTGTTTTTT. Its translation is CASSPQGIWTNEKLFF.

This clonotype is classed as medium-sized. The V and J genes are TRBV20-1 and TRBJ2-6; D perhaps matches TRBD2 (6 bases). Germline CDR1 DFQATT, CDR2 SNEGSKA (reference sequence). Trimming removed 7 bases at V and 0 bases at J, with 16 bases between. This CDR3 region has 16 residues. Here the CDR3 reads CSGQYRGLSGANVLTF. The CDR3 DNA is TGCAGTGGCCAGTACCGGGGACTCTCTGGGGCCAACGTCCTGACTTTC.

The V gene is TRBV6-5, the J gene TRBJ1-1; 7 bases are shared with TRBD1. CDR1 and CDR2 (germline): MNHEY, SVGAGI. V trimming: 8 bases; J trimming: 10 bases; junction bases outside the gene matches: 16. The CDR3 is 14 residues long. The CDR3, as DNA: TGTGCCAGCTGTTCGGACAGGATCAGTTGGCGAGCTTTCTTT. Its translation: CASCSDRISWRAFF.

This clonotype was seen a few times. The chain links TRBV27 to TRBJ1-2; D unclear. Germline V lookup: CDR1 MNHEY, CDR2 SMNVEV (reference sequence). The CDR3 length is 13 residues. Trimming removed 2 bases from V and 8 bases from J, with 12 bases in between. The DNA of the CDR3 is TGTGCCAGCAGTTTAAGTCAGACTGTAGGCTACACCTTC. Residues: CASSLSQTVGYTF.